These T cell receptor beta chains were read from a single sample in a study of blood T cell repertoires in COVID-19. Measured with immunoSEQ multiplex PCR; TCRdb has only the in-frame clones, and not every one. The top ten hold 3.5% to 5.5% of the sample, which has about 140,000 clones, 60% to 85% seen once. Material for sequencing was peripheral blood. The receptors originated from a woman at least 80 years old with active or convalescent COVID-19. CDR3s leave out the opening cysteine and the closing phenylalanine or tryptophan. The order of the fields is V gene, J gene, CDR3 protein.

TRBV9,TRBJ2-1,ASSVGVGPPF
TRBV5-1,TRBJ1-1,ASSHRDRLNTEAF
TRBV15,TRBJ1-4,ATRGQGLYEKLF
TRBV23-1,TRBJ2-1,ASSLYRDRDHPSSPLVYNEQF
TRBV9,TRBJ1-3,ASSVDWRSGAGNTIY
TRBV6-6,TRBJ2-2,ASGQQGGGNTGELF
TRBV11-2,TRBJ1-2,ASSLDLGGGGYT
TRBV30,TRBJ2-6,AWTVSGANVLT
TRBV6-1,TRBJ2-5,ASSEGRVGIEKETQY
TRBV12-3/TRBV12-4,TRBJ1-2,ASSFSDRGGYT
TRBV20-1,TRBJ2-7,SAYTVAEQY
TRBV9,TRBJ2-2,ASSPTSPGELF
TRBV18,TRBJ2-1,ASSPRTGGLHNEQF
TRBV30,TRBJ1-4,AWRPDSVNEKLF
TRBV7-3,TRBJ2-2,ASSLTGSGGPGTGELF
TRBV21-1,TRBJ2-7,ASSKGGTGSDEQY
TRBV12-3/TRBV12-4,TRBJ1-3,ASSFFRGNTIY
TRBV9,TRBJ1-3,ASSQTFHSGNTIY
TRBV7-8,TRBJ1-6,ASSRDGGGSPLH
TRBV27,TRBJ2-1,ASTRTSGGSGEQF
TRBV7-8,TRBJ1-2,ASSLTGTGGGYT
TRBV6-5,TRBJ1-3,ASSQQGYSGNTIY
TRBV2,TRBJ2-7,ASSNQGYEQY
TRBV24-1,TRBJ1-5,ATSDRDRATRNSNQPQH
TRBV5-1,TRBJ2-3,ASQGNTDTQY
TRBV28,TRBJ2-7,ASSGRIPDEQY
TRBV10-3,TRBJ2-5,AISAGQSLETQY
TRBV5-4,TRBJ1-2,ASSQPGTGNGYT
TRBV5-4,TRBJ2-7,ASSPRAGTDYEQY
TRBV24-1,TRBJ2-2,ATSDRGNTGELF
TRBV6-2/TRBV6-3,TRBJ1-2,ASSYPPTTGRYGYT
TRBV2,TRBJ1-2,ASRQRVQGAVYGYT
TRBV5-4,TRBJ1-2,ASSSPLDYGYT
TRBV19,TRBJ1-5,ASSDRGYSNQPQH
TRBV9,TRBJ1-1,ASSVEDRVNTEAF
TRBV27,TRBJ2-2,ASSFRGFGELF
TRBV19,TRBJ2-7,ASSTGAGAYEQY
TRBV19,TRBJ1-1,ASSIRDALPGGEAF
TRBV7-8,TRBJ1-4,ASSYRDRVFGQEKLF
TRBV7-2,TRBJ1-6,ASSFGGPDNSPLH
TRBV6-1,TRBJ2-2,ASSGKRVLNTGELF
TRBV28,TRBJ1-6,ASRSVWGNSPLH
TRBV6-2/TRBV6-3,TRBJ1-2,ASSPGGSQSYGYT
TRBV6-5,TRBJ1-6,ASSRTGSSPLH
TRBV24-1,TRBJ2-1,ATSDLRGGSYNEQF
TRBV4-1,TRBJ2-7,ASSQIGGDEQY
TRBV4-2,TRBJ2-7,ASSQSSRGGPEGEQY
TRBV2,TRBJ2-2,ASRRNSIRNTGELF